Listed below are T cell receptor beta chains from one sample, sequenced in a study of blood T cells in healthy people across ages. TCRdb reanalysed the 5' RACE reads using MiXCR and keeps one entry per CDR3 protein. The data hold under 2,000,000 distinct CDR3 sequences, with roughly 52% observed a single time. Specimen: blood. Source of these receptors: a woman in her thirties or forties in good health. CDR3s leave out the opening cysteine and the closing phenylalanine or tryptophan. Rows give clone size only sometimes, using once, few, many, or a class for an expanded clone.

TRBJ1-4 | NA | TRBV7-2 | ASSATGPNEKLF
TRBJ2-3 | few | TRBV27 | ASSRQLPTDTQY
TRBJ2-3 | few | TRBV12-3/TRBV12-4 | ASTLGGGAGDTQY
TRBJ2-7 | NA | TRBV7-2 | ASSLGPGQGWNYEQY
TRBJ2-1 | many | TRBV7-9 | ASSLGQYNEQF
TRBJ2-3 | NA | TRBV20-1 | SAGGISGGGTDTQY
TRBJ2-1 | NA | TRBV28 | ASSLYGREQF
TRBJ2-3 | NA | TRBV10-3 | AITSVGSTQY
TRBJ1-4 | NA | TRBV4-3 | ASSQDSRGVREKLF
TRBJ1-1 | NA | TRBV6-2/TRBV6-3 | ATWTVNTEAF
TRBJ1-5 | NA | TRBV20-1 | SAPMGNQPQH
TRBJ2-1 | many | TRBV20-1 | SATSAGGYNEQF
TRBJ2-7 | few | TRBV7-9 | ASSLELGHSNYEQY
TRBJ1-2 | once | TRBV28 | ASSPTAEPFYGYT
TRBJ2-7 | NA | TRBV29-1 | SVGAPGIGTDPYEQY
TRBJ2-3 | few | TRBV13 | ASSLIGVSGRSTDTQY
NA | few | TRBV7-2 | ASSRRPNEQY
TRBJ2-5 | few | TRBV3-1 | ASGDELEETQY
TRBJ2-7 | NA | TRBV5-1 | ASSLAEAQGHFYEQY
TRBJ2-7 | NA | TRBV7-9 | ASSSKQGTSSYEQY
TRBJ2-5 | NA | TRBV6-6 | ASRTSSLLVRETQY
TRBJ2-7 | NA | TRBV10-3 | AISEAPGADEQY
TRBJ2-7 | NA | TRBV5-5 | ASIFGRTYEQY
NA | NA | TRBV6-6 | ASSAGDRKTYEQY
TRBJ1-1 | few | TRBV10-3 | AIGTGGLNTEAF
TRBJ2-1 | NA | TRBV27 | ASSPTGKRSSCNEQF
TRBJ2-3 | NA | TRBV5-1 | ASSLGDKASTDTQY
TRBJ1-5 | NA | TRBV27 | ASSLVGQANQPQH
TRBJ2-5 | NA | TRBV6-2/TRBV6-3 | ASSYRPLAGAYQETQY
TRBJ2-1 | few | TRBV7-8 | ASSLGKSSYNEQF
NA | NA | TRBV20-1 | SATPGLAGGVGETQY